This is a list of T cell receptor beta chains from one sample in a study of a mutant IDH1 vaccine in newly diagnosed glioma. This table comes from immunoSEQ multiplex PCR, and its TCRdb copy is limited to in-frame clones, with some not included. The table shows about 32,000 clones, with around three quarters occurring only once. Their target antigens are unknown. Here the sequenced sample was PBMCs, taken from a glioma patient whose treatment included an IDH1 peptide vaccine. Source of these receptors: a woman aged 25 to 39 with glioma. Some clones in this sample may be carry-over from other donors' samples. Each CDR3 is given with its conserved first and last residue. A D gene is named only where the DNA matches it firmly. The size of a clone is reported for some rows only, either as once, few or many, or as a class for expanded clones.

d_gene: -; j_gene: TRBJ1-1; v_gene: TRBV12-5; abundance: -; CDR3nt: TGTGCTAGTGGTTTGGACCGGGACGCAAGGAACACTGAAGCTTTCTTT; CDR3aa: CASGLDRDARNTEAFF
d_gene: -; j_gene: TRBJ2-7; v_gene: TRBV5-5; abundance: -; CDR3nt: TGTGCCAGCAGCCTCGGGACCGAGCAGTACTTC; CDR3aa: CASSLGTEQYF
d_gene: -; j_gene: TRBJ2-7; v_gene: TRBV10-2; abundance: -; CDR3nt: TGCGCCAGCAGTGGGGTCCCTTACGAGCAGTACTTC; CDR3aa: CASSGVPYEQYF
d_gene: -; j_gene: TRBJ2-7; v_gene: TRBV7-9; abundance: -; CDR3nt: TGTGCCAGCAGCCCACGGGCTGACAGTAAAAACGAGCAGTACTTC; CDR3aa: CASSPRADSKNEQYF
d_gene: TRBD1; j_gene: TRBJ1-5; v_gene: TRBV5-6; abundance: few; CDR3nt: TGTGCCAGCAGCACCCGGACAGGGGGCCGCAATCAGCCCCAGCATTTT; CDR3aa: CASSTRTGGRNQPQHF
d_gene: TRBD1; j_gene: TRBJ1-1; v_gene: TRBV4-1; abundance: -; CDR3nt: TGCGCCAGCAGCTCGGGACAGTTGAACACTGAAGCTTTCTTT; CDR3aa: CASSSGQLNTEAFF
d_gene: -; j_gene: TRBJ2-1; v_gene: TRBV4-1; abundance: -; CDR3nt: TGCGCCAGCAGCCAACCTTTAATAGCGGCATACAATGAGCAGTTCTTC; CDR3aa: CASSQPLIAAYNEQFF
d_gene: TRBD2; j_gene: TRBJ2-7; v_gene: TRBV27; abundance: -; CDR3nt: TGTGCCAGCAGTCCACCGGGACTAGCGGGAGTATACGAGCAGTACTTC; CDR3aa: CASSPPGLAGVYEQYF
d_gene: -; j_gene: TRBJ2-7; v_gene: TRBV6-1; abundance: -; CDR3nt: TGTGCCAGCAGCCTGTTGGACAGCCTCTACGAGCAGTACTTC; CDR3aa: CASSLLDSLYEQYF
d_gene: TRBD2; j_gene: TRBJ2-3; v_gene: TRBV6-5; abundance: -; CDR3nt: TGTGCCAGCAGTTTTGAGCGGGAGACAGATACGCAGTATTTT; CDR3aa: CASSFERETDTQYF